The 18 T cell receptor beta chains presented below share a single source sample, sequenced in a study of shared clonotypes between healthy human individuals. Data came from immunoSEQ multiplex PCR; TCRdb stores just in-frame clones and leaves some out. The profile shows some 1.5 million clones, around 98% of them singletons. The sample consisted of naive CD4+ T cells sorted from blood. Indicated subset: CD45RA+ positively selected. The source of these receptors is a man younger than 40 in good health.

This rearrangement joins TRBV18 to TRBJ2-1; 12 positions match TRBD2. Germline lookup yields CDR1 KGHSH and CDR2 LQKENI. V shed 4 bases and J 0 bases; nucleotides not matched to a gene: 4. The CDR3 totals 17 residues. CDR3 in amino acids: CASSHGTSGFSYNEQFF. The CDR3, as DNA: TGTGCCAGCTCACACGGGACTAGCGGGTTCTCCTACAATGAGCAGTTCTTC.

The gene calls are TRBV5-1 and TRBJ2-7; the D gene is possibly TRBD1 (5 bases). Trimming removed 1 base at V and 4 bases at J, with 12 bases between. This CDR3 is built from 14 residues. The V gene's germline CDR1 is SGHRS and CDR2 YFSETQ. The CDR3 sequence is CASSLRQGGYEQYF. CDR3 sequence (DNA): TGCGCCAGCAGCTTGAGGCAGGGTGGGTACGAGCAGTACTTC.

The chain has TRBV7-9 and TRBJ1-1; D might be TRBD1 (6 bases). Trimming took 5 bases from V and 6 from J, leaving 10 bases between them. The CDR3 spans 12 residues. CDR1 and CDR2 (germline): SEHNR, FQNEAQ (reference sequence). CDR3 nucleotide sequence: TGTGCCAGCAGCCCGGGGGGCTCTGAAGCTTTCTTT. Translated, it gives CASSPGGSEAFF. Full variable domain (missing parts from reference TRBV7-9 and TRBJ1-1): DTGVSQNPRHKITKRGQNVTFRCDPISEHNRLYWYRQTLGQGPEFLTYFQNEAQLEKSRLLSDRFSAERPKGSFSTLEIQRTEQGDSAMYLCASSPGGSEAFFGQGTRLTVV.

V and J are TRBV9 and TRBJ1-5; unclear D gene. Germline lookup yields CDR1 SGDLS and CDR2 YYNGEE. V was trimmed by 0 bases and J by 3 bases, leaving 10 bases between them. This CDR3 region has 15 residues. As DNA, the CDR3 is TGTGCCAGCAGCGTAGACGGCGGATTCAATCAGCCCCAGCATTTT. Amino acid sequence: CASSVDGGFNQPQHF.

The chain has TRBV5-1 and TRBJ2-3, with D possibly being TRBD2 (7 bases). Germline V gives CDR1 SGHRS, CDR2 YFSETQ. Deletions cut 7 bases from V and 2 bases from J, with 17 bases between. This CDR3 has 15 residues. The CDR3 region is CASHRGGSPTDTQYF. CDR3 DNA: TGCGCCAGCCATAGGGGGGGAAGTCCCACAGATACGCAGTATTTT.

The chain uses TRBV5-1 and TRBJ2-5; D possibly corresponds to TRBD2 (6 bases). The CDR3 is 15 residues long. V was shortened by 4 bases and J by 1 base, with 14 bases between the two germline ends. Per the germline V gene, CDR1 is SGHRS and CDR2 is YFSETQ. CDR3 nucleotide sequence: TGCGCCAGCAGCAGGCTAGCGAGTACCCAAGAGACCCAGTACTTC. It encodes CASSRLASTQETQYF. Combining the CDR3 with reference TRBV5-1 and TRBJ2-5 gives the whole variable domain KAGVTQTPRYLIKTRGQQVTLSCSPISGHRSVSWYQQTPGQGLQFLFEYFSETQRNKGNFPGRFSGRQFSNSRSEMNVSTLELGDSALYLCASSRLASTQETQYFGPGTRLLVL.

The chain couples TRBV9 to TRBJ1-2; no reliable D call. V was shortened by 3 bases and J by 1 base, with 13 bases between the two germline ends. The germline V gene encodes CDR1 SGDLS and CDR2 YYNGEE. This CDR3 has 15 amino acids. The CDR3 nucleotides read TGTGCCAGCAGCGCAAACCAGATATATAACTATGGCTACACCTTC. Protein product: CASSANQIYNYGYTF.

The chain links TRBV2 to TRBJ2-7, with D unclear. The ends were cut back, 7 bases at V and 3 bases at J, with 10 bases in the middle. Germline V CDR1 and CDR2: SNHLY, FYNNEI. The CDR3 covers 12 residues. Written as DNA, the CDR3 is TGTGCCAGCAAGGGCGGAGTCTACGAGCAGTACTTC. Protein: CASKGGVYEQYF.

The rearrangement joins TRBV4-3 to TRBJ1-1; 9 bases are a match to TRBD1. The ends lost 6 bases at V and 5 bases at J; junction bases unmatched: 10. The CDR3 contains 15 residues. Germline V lookup: CDR1 LGHNA, CDR2 YSLEER. The CDR3 DNA reads TGCGCCAGCAGACTCAAACAGGGGGCCGGGACTGAAGCTTTCTTT. Protein: CASRLKQGAGTEAFF.

This clone was counted a single time. The V call is TRBV11-2, the J call TRBJ2-2; D is perhaps TRBD1 (6 bases). Trimming removed 6 bases from V and 4 bases from J, with 15 bases in between. This CDR3 has 15 amino acids. CDR1 and CDR2 (germline): SGHAT, FQNNGV. For the CDR3, the DNA is TGTGCCAGCAGAAGCAGGGGTTCGTTCACCGGGGAGCTGTTTTTT. Translated, it gives CASRSRGSFTGELFF.

The chain employs TRBV5-1 and TRBJ2-1, with TRBD2 matching 8 bases. V was clipped by 2 bases and J by 4 bases; unmatched bases: 8. CDR3 length: 16 residues. From germline, CDR1 is SGHRS and CDR2 YFSETQ. In nucleotides, the CDR3 is TGCGCCAGCAGCTTCGGCTCGGGACTAGGATACAATGAGCAGTTCTTC. Its translation: CASSFGSGLGYNEQFF.

The genes are TRBV2 and TRBJ2-1; 8 bases are shared with TRBD2. J was trimmed by 10 bases and V by 2 bases; bases with no gene match: 7. The CDR3 extends over 14 amino acids. Germline values: CDR1 SNHLY, CDR2 FYNNEI. CDR3 loop: CASSEWGSGMEQFF. CDR3 DNA sequence: TGTGCCAGCAGTGAATGGGGTAGCGGGATGGAGCAGTTCTTC.

This rearrangement joins TRBV11-2 to TRBJ2-2; weak D call: TRBD1 (5 bases). V lost 6 bases to trimming and J lost 8 bases, with 10 bases between them. There are 12 residues in the CDR3. Germline V lookup: CDR1 SGHAT, CDR2 FQNNGV. CDR3 nucleotides: TGTGCCAGCAGGGTTGGGGCGGGGGAGCTGTTTTTT. Protein product: CASRVGAGELFF. Filled out from reference TRBV11-2 and TRBJ2-2, the complete variable domain reads EAGVAQSPRYKIIEKRQSVAFWCNPISGHATLYWYQQILGQGPKLLIQFQNNGVVDDSQLPKDRFSAERLKGVDSTLKIQPAKLEDSAVYLCASRVGAGELFFGEGSRLTVL.

This chain connects TRBV6-1 to TRBJ2-7; 7 nucleotides agree with TRBD1. The CDR3 totals 13 residues. V lost 8 bases, J lost 1 base, and 5 bases stayed unmatched. CDR1 is MNHNS and CDR2 is SASEGT in the germline V gene. The CDR3 protein is CASDREDSYEQYF. The DNA for the CDR3 is TGTGCCAGCGACAGGGAAGATTCCTACGAGCAGTACTTC.

V usage is TRBV7-9 and J usage is TRBJ2-7; D is ambiguous. CDR3 length: 13 amino acids. Germline CDR1 and CDR2: SEHNR and FQNEAQ (reference sequence). V gave up 1 base and J gave up 5 bases, with 9 bases separating them. In DNA, the CDR3 is TGTGCCAGCAGCTTAGAGGCCTTTAACGAGCAGTACTTC. It yields the protein CASSLEAFNEQYF.

The chain combines TRBV28 with TRBJ2-3; maybe TRBD2 (6 bases). CDR1 and CDR2 from the germline V gene are MDHEN and SYDVKM. The CDR3 length is 16 residues. V was trimmed by 5 bases and J by 1 base, leaving 16 bases between them. The CDR3 bases are TGTGCCAGCAGTCCTTCGAAGCTAGCGCGCACAGATACGCAGTATTTT. Its translation: CASSPSKLARTDTQYF.

The rearrangement joins TRBV7-2 to TRBJ2-2; possible D gene TRBD2, 6 bases. The germline V gene has CDR1 SGHTA and CDR2 FQGNSA. With 4 bases removed from V and 14 bases from J, the gap between germline ends came to 17 bases. The CDR3 covers 13 residues. The CDR3 bases are TGTGCCAGCAGCTCTAGGACCGCGGGGAAACTGTTTTTT. Its translation: CASSSRTAGKLFF.

This clone was detected only once. The V and J genes are TRBV7-2 and TRBJ1-5; 7 bases align to TRBD1. J was trimmed by 5 bases and V by 1 base; bases with no gene match: 5. Germline CDR1 reads SGHTA; CDR2 reads FQGNSA. The CDR3 has 15 amino acids. The DNA of the CDR3 is TGTGCCAGCAGCTTAGTAACAGGGGTGTATCAGCCCCAGCATTTT. Its translation: CASSLVTGVYQPQHF.